One and the same sample provided the 7 T cell receptor beta chains below, sequenced in a study of blood T cell repertoires in COVID-19. The table came from immunoSEQ multiplex PCR; TCRdb's copy has only in-frame clones and leaves some out. The sample has 130,000 or so clones; 88% are singletons. The source material was peripheral blood. Receptor source: a man in his fifties or sixties with acute or convalescent COVID-19.

This chain connects TRBV11-2 to TRBJ2-7; tentative D call: TRBD1 (5 bases). The CDR3 runs to 17 residues. V gave up 4 bases and J gave up 1 base, with 20 bases separating them. Germline V gene data show CDR1 as SGHAT and CDR2 as FQNNGV. CDR3 loop: CASSSLWGPSRSYEQYF. The CDR3, as DNA: TGTGCCAGCAGCTCCCTCTGGGGCCCCTCACGGTCCTACGAGCAGTACTTC.

The V call is TRBV12-5, the J call TRBJ2-5, with 12 positions matching TRBD1. This CDR3 has 18 amino acids. J lost 5 bases, V lost 5 bases, and 15 bases had no gene match. Germline lookup yields CDR1 LGHNT and CDR2 FRNRAP. The CDR3 DNA follows: TGTGCTAGTGGTCGCCCCCGGGACAGGGGGCGGCTAGCGGAGACCCAGTACTTC. It specifies CASGRPRDRGRLAETQYF.

The chain links TRBV10-3 to TRBJ1-4, with TRBD1 matching 10 bases. V shed 6 bases, J shed 8 bases, and the junction held 6 bases outside the gene matches. Germline loops: CDR1 ENHRY, CDR2 SYGVKD. This CDR3 contains 14 residues. The CDR3 nucleotides read TGTGCCATCAGGGGACAGGGGACGGGGGAAAAACTGTTTTTT. It codes for CAIRGQGTGEKLFF.

The J gene is TRBJ2-2, the V gene TRBV11-3, with TRBD2 identical over 11 bases. The CDR3 has 16 residues. Germline loops: CDR1 SGHNT, CDR2 YENEEA. J lost 5 bases, V lost 3 bases, and 5 bases had no gene match. The CDR3 sequence: CASSFAGTSGTGELFF. The CDR3 nucleotides are TGTGCCAGCAGCTTCGCCGGGACTAGCGGAACCGGGGAGCTGTTTTTT.

V is TRBV7-9 and J is TRBJ2-7; weak D call: TRBD1 (5 bases). This CDR3 has 15 residues. Germline-derived CDR1 and CDR2 are SEHNR and FQNEAQ (reference sequence). V lost 3 bases, J lost 2 bases, and 14 bases lay in between. CDR3 protein: CASSFLGMTAYEQYF. CDR3 nucleotides: TGTGCCAGCAGCTTCCTTGGTATGACAGCCTACGAGCAGTACTTC.

The V call is TRBV29-1, the J call TRBJ2-6; D gene uncertain. CDR1 is SQVTM and CDR2 is ANQGSEA in the germline V gene. V lost 6 bases and J lost 0, with 9 bases in between. The CDR3 is made up of 14 amino acids. Written as DNA, the CDR3 is TGCAGCGTCCCCACGAGCTCTGGGGCCAACGTCCTGACTTTC. Translation: CSVPTSSGANVLTF.

CDR3 sequence: CASSLGTSGSLAKNIQYF. The DNA for the CDR3 is TGTGCCAGCAGCTTAGGGACTAGCGGGAGCCTAGCCAAAAACATTCAGTACTTC. This sequence joins TRBV7-9 and TRBJ2-4, with TRBD2 matching over 13 bases. V lost 1 base to trimming and J lost 0 bases; unmatched junction nucleotides: 3. CDR1 SEHNR and CDR2 FQNEAQ come from the germline V gene (reference sequence). This CDR3 is built from 18 residues.